What follows describes a single T cell receptor (beta chain). Original analysis: By means of reference gene primer amplification, nucleated cell counts were estimated. Data came from immunoSEQ multiplex PCR; TCRdb stores just in-frame clones and leaves some out. V and J calls and clone size come straight from that table; D and trimming were deduced from the DNA. The repertoire holds more than 95,000 clones, with over 80% as singletons. These data originate in a study of blood T cell repertoires in COVID-19. Looking at the study overall: Collection of acute and convalescent COVID-19 samples took place in the United States, Italy and Spain. In each case, the material was cDNA or gDNA derived from T cells, B-cell-depleted T cells, or PBMCs.

The V segment lost 8 bases and the J segment 9 bases; nucleotides outside the gene matches: 17. Per germline, CDR1 MRHNA and CDR2 SNTAGT. There are 16 residues in the CDR3. Specimen: peripheral blood. This chain uses TRBV6-4 with TRBJ2-2; 8 bases align to TRBD2. The clonotype originates from a man aged 50-59 years with acute or convalescent COVID-19. The CDR3 sequence: CASEVGVMGGRWELFF. Written as DNA, the CDR3 is TGTGCCAGCGAGGTGGGGGTTATGGGCGGGAGGTGGGAGCTGTTTTTT.